This T cell receptor beta chain was identified during a study of blood T cell repertoires in COVID-19. In the study overall: Acute and convalescent COVID-19 samples came from the United States, Italy and Spain.

The repertoire was sequenced with immunoSEQ multiplex PCR; TCRdb's copy has only in-frame clones and lacks some. The table shows tens of thousands of clones, with about 81% occurring only once. V lost 0 bases and J lost 6, with 15 bases in between. Germline V CDR1 and CDR2: MNHEY, SVGEGT. The CDR3 consists of 16 residues. The material sequenced was peripheral blood. The sequence was collected from a man older than 75 with acute or convalescent COVID-19. The V gene is TRBV6-2 or TRBV6-3, the J gene TRBJ2-4; a possible D gene is TRBD1 (6 bases). The CDR3 is CASSYSRAGDGNIQYF. In nucleotides, the CDR3 is TGTGCCAGCAGTTACTCGAGGGCAGGGGATGGAAACATTCAGTACTTC.